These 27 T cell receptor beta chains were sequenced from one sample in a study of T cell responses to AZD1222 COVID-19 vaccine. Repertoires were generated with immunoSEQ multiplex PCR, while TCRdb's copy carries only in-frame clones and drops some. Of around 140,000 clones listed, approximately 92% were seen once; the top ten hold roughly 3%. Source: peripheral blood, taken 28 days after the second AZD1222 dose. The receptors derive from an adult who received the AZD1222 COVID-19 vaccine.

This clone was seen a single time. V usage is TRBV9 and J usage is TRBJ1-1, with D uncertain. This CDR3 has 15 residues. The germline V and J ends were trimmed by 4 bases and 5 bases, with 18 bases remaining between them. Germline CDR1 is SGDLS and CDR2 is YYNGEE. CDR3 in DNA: TGTGCCAGCAGCCTCAGCGGCAGAACGGGAACTGAAGCTTTCTTT. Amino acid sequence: CASSLSGRTGTEAFF.

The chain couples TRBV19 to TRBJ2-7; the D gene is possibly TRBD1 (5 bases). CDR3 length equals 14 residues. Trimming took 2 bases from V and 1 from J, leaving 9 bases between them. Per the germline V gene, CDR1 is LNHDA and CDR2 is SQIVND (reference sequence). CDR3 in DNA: TGTGCCAGTAGTATAATAAAGGGGTCCTACGAGCAGTACTTC. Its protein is CASSIIKGSYEQYF.

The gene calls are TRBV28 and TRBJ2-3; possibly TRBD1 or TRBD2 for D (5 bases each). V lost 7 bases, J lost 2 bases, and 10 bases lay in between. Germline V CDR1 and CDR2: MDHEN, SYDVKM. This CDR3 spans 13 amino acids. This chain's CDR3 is CASNRDLTDTQYF. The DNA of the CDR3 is TGTGCCAGCAATCGGGACCTCACAGATACGCAGTATTTT.

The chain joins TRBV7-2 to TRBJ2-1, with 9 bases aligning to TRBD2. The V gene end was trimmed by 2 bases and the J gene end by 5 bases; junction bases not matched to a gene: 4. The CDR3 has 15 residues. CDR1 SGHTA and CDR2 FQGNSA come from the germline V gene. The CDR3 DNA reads TGTGCCAGCAGCTTACCTAGCGGGGAAGACAATGAGCAGTTCTTC. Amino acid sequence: CASSLPSGEDNEQFF.

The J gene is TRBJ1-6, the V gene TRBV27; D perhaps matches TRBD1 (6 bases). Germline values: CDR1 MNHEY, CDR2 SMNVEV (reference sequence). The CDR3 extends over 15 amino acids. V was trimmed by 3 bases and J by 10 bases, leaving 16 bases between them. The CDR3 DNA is TGTGCCAGCAGTTTGGGGCCTACAGGGAAATCACCCCTCCACTTT. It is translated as CASSLGPTGKSPLHF.

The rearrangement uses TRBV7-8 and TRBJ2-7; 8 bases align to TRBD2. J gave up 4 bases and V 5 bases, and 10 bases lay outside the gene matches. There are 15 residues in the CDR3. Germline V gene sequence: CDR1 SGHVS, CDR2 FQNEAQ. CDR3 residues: CASSPLLAGLYEQYF. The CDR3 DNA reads TGTGCCAGCAGCCCCTTATTAGCGGGACTTTACGAGCAGTACTTC.

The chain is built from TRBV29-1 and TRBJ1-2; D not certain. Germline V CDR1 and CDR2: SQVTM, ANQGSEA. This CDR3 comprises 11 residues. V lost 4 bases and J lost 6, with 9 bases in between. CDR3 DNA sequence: TGCAGCGTTGCTGGTTCCCATGGCTACACCTTC. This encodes CSVAGSHGYTF.

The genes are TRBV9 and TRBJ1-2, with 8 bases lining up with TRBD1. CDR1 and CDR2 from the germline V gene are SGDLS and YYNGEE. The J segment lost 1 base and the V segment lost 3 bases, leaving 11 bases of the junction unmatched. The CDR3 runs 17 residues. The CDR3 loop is CASSGDRGSFSNYGYTF. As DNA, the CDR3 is TGTGCCAGCAGCGGCGACAGGGGTAGCTTTAGTAACTATGGCTACACCTTC.

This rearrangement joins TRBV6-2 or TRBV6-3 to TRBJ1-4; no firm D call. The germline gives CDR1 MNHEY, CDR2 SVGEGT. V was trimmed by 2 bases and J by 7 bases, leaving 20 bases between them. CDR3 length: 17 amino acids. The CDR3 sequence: CASSYPSDGLRGEKLFF. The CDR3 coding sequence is TGTGCCAGCAGTTACCCCTCGGACGGGCTTCGGGGTGAAAAACTGTTTTTT.

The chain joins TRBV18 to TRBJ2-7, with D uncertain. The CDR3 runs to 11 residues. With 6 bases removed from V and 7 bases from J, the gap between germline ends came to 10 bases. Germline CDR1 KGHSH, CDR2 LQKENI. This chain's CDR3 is CASSQDLEQYF. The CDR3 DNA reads TGTGCCAGCTCTCAGGACCTGGAGCAGTACTTC.

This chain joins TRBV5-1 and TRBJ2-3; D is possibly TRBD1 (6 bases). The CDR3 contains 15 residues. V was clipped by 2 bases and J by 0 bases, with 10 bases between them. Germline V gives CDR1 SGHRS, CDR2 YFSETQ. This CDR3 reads CASSLTGQSTDTQYF. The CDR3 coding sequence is TGCGCCAGCAGCTTAACAGGGCAGAGCACAGATACGCAGTATTTT.

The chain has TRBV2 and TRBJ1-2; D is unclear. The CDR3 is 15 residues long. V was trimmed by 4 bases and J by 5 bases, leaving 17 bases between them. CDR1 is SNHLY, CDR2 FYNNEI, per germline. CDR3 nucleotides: TGTGCCAGCAGTGCGGCATCAGTAAGAGGATATGGCTACACCTTC. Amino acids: CASSAASVRGYGYTF. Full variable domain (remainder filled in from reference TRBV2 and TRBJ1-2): EPEVTQTPSHQVTQMGQEVILRCVPISNHLYFYWYRQILGQKVEFLVSFYNNEISEKSEIFDDQFSVERPDGSNFTLKIRSTKLEDSAMYFCASSAASVRGYGYTFGSGTRLTVV.

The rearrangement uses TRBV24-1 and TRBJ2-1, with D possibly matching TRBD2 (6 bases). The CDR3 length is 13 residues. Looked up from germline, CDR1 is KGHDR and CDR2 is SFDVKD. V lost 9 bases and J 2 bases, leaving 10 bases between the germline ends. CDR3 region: CATGGGAYNEQFF. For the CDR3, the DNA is TGTGCCACCGGCGGCGGGGCCTACAATGAGCAGTTCTTC.

The CDR3 coding sequence is TGTGCCACCAGTGATTGGCGGGAGGGCCGTACAGATACGCAGTATTTT. Its protein is CATSDWREGRTDTQYF. This sequence joins TRBV24-1 and TRBJ2-3; 9 bases fit TRBD2. The CDR3 has 16 amino acids. With V trimmed by 2 bases and J by 3 bases, 5 bases remained unmatched. CDR1 KGHDR and CDR2 SFDVKD come from the germline V gene.

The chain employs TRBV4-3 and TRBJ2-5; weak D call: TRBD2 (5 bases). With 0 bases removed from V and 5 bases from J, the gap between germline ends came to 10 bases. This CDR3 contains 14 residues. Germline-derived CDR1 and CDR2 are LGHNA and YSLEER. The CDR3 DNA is TGCGCCAGCAGCCAAGACGGACTTGGGGAGACCCAGTACTTC. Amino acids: CASSQDGLGETQYF.

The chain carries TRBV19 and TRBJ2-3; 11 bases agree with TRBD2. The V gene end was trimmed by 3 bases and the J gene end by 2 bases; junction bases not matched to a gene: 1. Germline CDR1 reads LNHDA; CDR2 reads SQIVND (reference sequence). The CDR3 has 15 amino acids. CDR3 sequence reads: CASSMTSGITDTQYF. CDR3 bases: TGTGCCAGTAGTATGACTAGCGGGATCACAGATACGCAGTATTTT. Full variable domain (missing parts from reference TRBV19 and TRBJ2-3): DGGITQSPKYLFRKEGQNVTLSCEQNLNHDAMYWYRQDPGQGLRLIYYSQIVNDFQKGDIAEGYSVSREKKESFPLTVTSAQKNPTAFYLCASSMTSGITDTQYFGPGTRLTVL.

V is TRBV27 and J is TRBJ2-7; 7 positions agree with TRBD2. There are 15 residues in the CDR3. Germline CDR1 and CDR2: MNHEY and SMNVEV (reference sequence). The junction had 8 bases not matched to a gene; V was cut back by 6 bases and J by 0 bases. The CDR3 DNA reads TGTGCCAGCAGCTGGAGAGGGAGGGCCTCCTACGAGCAGTACTTC. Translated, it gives CASSWRGRASYEQYF.

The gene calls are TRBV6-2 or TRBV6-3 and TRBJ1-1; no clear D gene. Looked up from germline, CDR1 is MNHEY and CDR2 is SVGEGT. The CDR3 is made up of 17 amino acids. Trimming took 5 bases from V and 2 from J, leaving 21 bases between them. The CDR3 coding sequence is TGTGCCAGCAGTCCCGGAATGAGGTGGCGGCCTAACACTGAAGCTTTCTTT. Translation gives CASSPGMRWRPNTEAFF.

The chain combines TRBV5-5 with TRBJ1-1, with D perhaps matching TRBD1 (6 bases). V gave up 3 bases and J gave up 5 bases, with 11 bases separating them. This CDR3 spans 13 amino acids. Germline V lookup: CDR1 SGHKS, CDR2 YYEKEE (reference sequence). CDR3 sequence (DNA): TGTGCCAGCAGCTGGGGGACACAGACTGAAGCTTTCTTT. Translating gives CASSWGTQTEAFF.

The CDR3 DNA follows: TGTGCCAGCAGCCAAGAGGGGGTGGTGAGCTACACCTTC. As protein: CASSQEGVVSYTF. V usage is TRBV4-2 and J usage is TRBJ1-2; the D gene is possibly TRBD1 (5 bases). There are 13 residues in the CDR3. The V end was cut by 0 bases, the J end by 9 bases, with 11 bases between. Germline assignment: CDR1 LGHNA and CDR2 YNFKEQ.

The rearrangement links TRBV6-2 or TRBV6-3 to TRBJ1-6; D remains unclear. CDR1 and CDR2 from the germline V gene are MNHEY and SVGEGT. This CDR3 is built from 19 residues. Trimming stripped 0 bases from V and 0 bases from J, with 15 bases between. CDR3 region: CASSYSGKEPSSYNSPLHF. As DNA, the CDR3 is TGTGCCAGCAGTTACTCGGGGAAGGAACCCAGCTCCTATAATTCACCCCTCCACTTT.

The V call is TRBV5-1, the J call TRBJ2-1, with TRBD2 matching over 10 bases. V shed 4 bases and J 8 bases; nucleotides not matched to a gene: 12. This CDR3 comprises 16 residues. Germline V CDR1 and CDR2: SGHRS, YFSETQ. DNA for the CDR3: TGCGCCAGCAGCCTGGGGCCTAGCGGGAGTGGGGATGAGCAGTTCTTC. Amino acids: CASSLGPSGSGDEQFF.

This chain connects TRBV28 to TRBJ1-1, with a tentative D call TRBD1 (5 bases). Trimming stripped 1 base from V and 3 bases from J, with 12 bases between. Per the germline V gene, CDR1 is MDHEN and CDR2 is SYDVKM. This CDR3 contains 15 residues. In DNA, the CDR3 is TGTGCCAGCAGTTTATTCGGTGGGGGGTACACTGAAGCTTTCTTT. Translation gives CASSLFGGGYTEAFF. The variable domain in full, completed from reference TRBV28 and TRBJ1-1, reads DVKVTQSSRYLVKRTGEKVFLECVQDMDHENMFWYRQDPGLGLRLIYFSYDVKMKEKGDIPEGYSVSREKKERFSLILESASTNQTSMYLCASSLFGGGYTEAFFGQGTRLTVV.

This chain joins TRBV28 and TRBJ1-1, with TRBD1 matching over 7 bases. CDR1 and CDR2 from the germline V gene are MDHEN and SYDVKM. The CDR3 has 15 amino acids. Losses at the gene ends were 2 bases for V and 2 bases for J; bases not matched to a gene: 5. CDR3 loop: CASSLPSGGNTEAFF. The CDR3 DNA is TGTGCCAGCAGTTTACCTTCAGGGGGTAACACTGAAGCTTTCTTT.

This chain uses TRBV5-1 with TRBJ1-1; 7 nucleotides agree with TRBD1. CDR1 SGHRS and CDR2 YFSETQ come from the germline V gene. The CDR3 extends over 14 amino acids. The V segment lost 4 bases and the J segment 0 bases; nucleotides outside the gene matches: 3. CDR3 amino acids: CASSQGQLNTEAFF. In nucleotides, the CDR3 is TGCGCCAGCAGCCAGGGACAGCTGAACACTGAAGCTTTCTTT.

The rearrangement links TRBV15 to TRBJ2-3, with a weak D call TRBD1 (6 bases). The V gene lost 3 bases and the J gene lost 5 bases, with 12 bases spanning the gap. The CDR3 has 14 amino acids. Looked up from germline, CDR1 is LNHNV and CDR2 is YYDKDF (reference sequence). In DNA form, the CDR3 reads TGTGCCACCAGCAGTAACAGGGTCGGAGATACGCAGTATTTT. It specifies CATSSNRVGDTQYF.

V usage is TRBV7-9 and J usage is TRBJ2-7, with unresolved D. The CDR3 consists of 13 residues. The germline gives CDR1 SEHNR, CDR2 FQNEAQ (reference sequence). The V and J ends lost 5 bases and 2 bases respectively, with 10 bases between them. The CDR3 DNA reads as TGTGCCAGCAGCCCCGAGCTAACCTACGAGCAGTACTTC. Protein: CASSPELTYEQYF.